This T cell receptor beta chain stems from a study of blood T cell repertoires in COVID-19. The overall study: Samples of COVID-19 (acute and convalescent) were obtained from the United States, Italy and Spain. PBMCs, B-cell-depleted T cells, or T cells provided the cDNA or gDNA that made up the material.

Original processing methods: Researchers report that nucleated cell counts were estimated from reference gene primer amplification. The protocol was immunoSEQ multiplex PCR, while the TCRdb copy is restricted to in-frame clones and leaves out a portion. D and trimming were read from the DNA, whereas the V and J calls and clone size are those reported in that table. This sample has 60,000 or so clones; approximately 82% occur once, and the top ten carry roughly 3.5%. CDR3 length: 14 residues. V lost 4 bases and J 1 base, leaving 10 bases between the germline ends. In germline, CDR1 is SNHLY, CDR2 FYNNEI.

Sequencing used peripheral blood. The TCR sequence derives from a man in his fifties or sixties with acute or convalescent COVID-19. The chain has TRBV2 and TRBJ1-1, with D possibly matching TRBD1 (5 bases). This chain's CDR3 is CASSGQPTNTEAFF. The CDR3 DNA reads TGTGCCAGCAGTGGACAGCCGACGAACACTGAAGCTTTCTTT.